Below, 14 T cell receptor beta chains from the same sample are listed, as sequenced in a study of a mutant IDH1 vaccine in newly diagnosed glioma. Libraries were prepared by immunoSEQ multiplex PCR; TCRdb keeps only in-frame clonotypes and omits some of them. The sample records about 48,000 clones, approximately 79% being singletons. The antigens for these receptors are not known. As to time point: week 35, safety follow-up. Vaccine doses each comprised 300 ug of mutant IDH1 20-mer peptide, with topical imiquimod. The material sequenced was PBMCs, taken from a glioma patient whose treatment included an IDH1 peptide vaccine. The receptors originated from a man aged 40-49 years with glioma.

The sample holds one count of this clone. The chain links TRBV14 to TRBJ2-1; 7 positions agree with TRBD1. With V trimmed by 4 bases and J by 1 base, 10 bases remained unmatched. In germline, CDR1 is SGHDN, CDR2 FVKESK. The CDR3 loop spans 17 amino acids. The CDR3 loop reads CASSLLTQGVSYNEQFF. The CDR3 DNA is TGTGCCAGCAGCCTATTAACGCAGGGGGTTTCCTACAATGAGCAGTTCTTC.

The chain has TRBV7-2 and TRBJ2-3; 13 positions agree with TRBD2. CDR1 is SGHTA, CDR2 FQGNSA, per germline. Trimming removed 5 bases from V and 4 bases from J; junction bases left unmatched: 3. The CDR3 consists of 15 residues. The CDR3 region has the DNA TGTGCCAGCAGCCAACTAGCGGGGGGGTCAGATACGCAGTATTTT. Translation: CASSQLAGGSDTQYF. Supplemented by reference TRBV7-2 and TRBJ2-3, the full variable domain reads GAGVSQSPSNKVTEKGKDVELRCDPISGHTALYWYRQSLGQGLEFLIYFQGNSAPDKSGLPSDRFSAERTGGSVSTLTIQRTQQEDSAVYLCASSQLAGGSDTQYFGPGTRLTVL.

Here the CDR3 DNA reads TGTGCCAGCAGTTTTAACAGGGAGGGTGGCTACACCTTC. As protein: CASSFNREGGYTF. This chain links TRBV27 with TRBJ1-2; possibly TRBD1 for D (6 bases). Deletions cut 3 bases from V and 7 bases from J, with 12 bases between. The germline V gene has CDR1 MNHEY and CDR2 SMNVEV (reference sequence). CDR3 length: 13 amino acids.

This clone has just a few counts. V gene TRBV14 combines with J gene TRBJ1-2; 7 bases line up with TRBD1. Germline CDR1 and CDR2: SGHDN and FVKESK. Trimming took 2 bases from V and 10 from J; bases not matched to a gene: 10. This CDR3 has 14 amino acids. CDR3 region: CASSQQQGKFSYTF. The CDR3 region has the DNA TGTGCCAGCAGCCAACAACAGGGGAAATTCTCCTACACCTTC.

This clone was counted a single time. The rearrangement joins TRBV9 to TRBJ1-1; the D gene is possibly TRBD1 (6 bases). The CDR3 extends over 16 amino acids. Trimming left V 1 base short and J 0 bases short, with 13 bases between. Germline lookup yields CDR1 SGDLS and CDR2 YYNGEE. Here the CDR3 reads CASSVLGGGVNTEAFF. CDR3 DNA sequence: TGTGCCAGCAGCGTATTGGGAGGGGGGGTGAACACTGAAGCTTTCTTT.

This clone has more than one count but fewer than ten. The junction departs from germline at one end; a sequencing error may be responsible. The gene calls are TRBV6-1 and TRBJ1-6; D remains ambiguous. The CDR3 loop spans 12 amino acids. Germline V gives CDR1 MNHNS, CDR2 SASEGT. This CDR3 is CASREVRSPLHF. The CDR3 DNA sequence: TGTGCCAGCAGGGAAGTAAGGTCACCCCTCCACTTT.

For this clone: The sample carries other DNA sequences with the same CDR3. The V and J genes are TRBV29-1 and TRBJ2-2; a weak D match, TRBD1 (6 bases). Germline CDR1 reads SQVTM; CDR2 reads ANQGSEA. The CDR3 runs to 13 residues. The V end was cut by 6 bases, the J end by 7 bases, with 15 bases between. CDR3 region: CSVDQGLGGELFF. In DNA, the CDR3 is TGCAGCGTAGATCAGGGGTTGGGCGGGGAGCTGTTTTTT.

This chain connects TRBV6-5 to TRBJ2-7; D is undetermined. The V end was cut by 0 bases, the J end by 6 bases, with 12 bases between. The length of the CDR3 is 14 residues. The germline V gene encodes CDR1 MNHEY and CDR2 SVGAGI. CDR3 region: CASSYSYSPLEQYF. The DNA of the CDR3 is TGTGCCAGCAGTTACTCGTACTCACCTCTCGAGCAGTACTTC.

The chain recombines TRBV6-4 with TRBJ1-4; D is unclear. Deletions cut 4 bases from V and 0 bases from J, with 9 bases between. Germline CDR1 MRHNA, CDR2 SNTAGT. This CDR3 region has 15 residues. The CDR3 spells CASSVGVSTNEKLFF. DNA for the CDR3: TGTGCCAGCAGTGTCGGCGTATCAACTAATGAAAAACTGTTTTTT.

This clone was seen once. The gene calls are TRBV5-1 and TRBJ2-7; 8 positions match TRBD2. This CDR3 has 15 residues. The J segment lost 0 bases and the V segment lost 4 bases, leaving 6 bases of the junction unmatched. Germline CDR1 and CDR2: SGHRS and YFSETQ. The CDR3: CASSPGLVGSYEQYF. The CDR3 nucleotides are TGCGCCAGCAGCCCGGGACTAGTGGGCTCCTACGAGCAGTACTTC.

The genes are TRBV11-2 and TRBJ1-6, with 7 bases matching TRBD1. Trimming took 5 bases from V and 8 from J; bases not matched to a gene: 6. CDR3 length: 14 amino acids. Germline V lookup: CDR1 SGHAT, CDR2 FQNNGV. CDR3 coding DNA: TGTGCCAGCAGCATACAGGGGCAGTATTCACCCCTCCACTTT. Translation: CASSIQGQYSPLHF.

The chain combines TRBV5-1 with TRBJ1-4, with D hard to call. V was cut by 0 bases and J by 5 bases, with 8 bases left in between. This CDR3 comprises 14 residues. In germline, CDR1 is SGHRS, CDR2 YFSETQ. This CDR3 is CASSLAVTNEKLFF. DNA for the CDR3: TGCGCCAGCAGCTTGGCCGTCACGAATGAAAAACTGTTTTTT.

The gene calls are TRBV27 and TRBJ2-5; perhaps TRBD1 as D (6 bases). The length of the CDR3 is 16 residues. Trimming took 6 bases from V and 1 from J, leaving 18 bases between them. Germline V CDR1 and CDR2: MNHEY, SMNVEV (reference sequence). This chain's CDR3 is CASSRTQGLIQETQYF. As DNA, the CDR3 is TGTGCCAGCAGCCGAACTCAGGGGCTCATCCAAGAGACCCAGTACTTC.

The chain links TRBV6-5 to TRBJ1-3, with D unresolved. The length of the CDR3 is 11 residues. With 2 bases removed from V and 4 bases from J, the gap between germline ends came to 0 bases. Germline CDR1 is MNHEY and CDR2 is SVGAGI. The CDR3 loop reads CASSYGNTIYF. In nucleotides, the CDR3 is TGTGCCAGCAGTTACGGAAACACCATATATTTT.